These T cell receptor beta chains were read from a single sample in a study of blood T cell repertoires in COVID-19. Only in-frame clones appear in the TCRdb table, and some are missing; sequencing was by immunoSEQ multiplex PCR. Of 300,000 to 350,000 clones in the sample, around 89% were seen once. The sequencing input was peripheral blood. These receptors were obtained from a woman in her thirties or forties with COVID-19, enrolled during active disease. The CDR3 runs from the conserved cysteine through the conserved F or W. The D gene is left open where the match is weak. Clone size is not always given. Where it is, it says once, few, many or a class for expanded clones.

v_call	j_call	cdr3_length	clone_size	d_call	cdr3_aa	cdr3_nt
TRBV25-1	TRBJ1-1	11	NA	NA	CASSRNTEAFF	TGTGCCAGCAGCAGGAACACTGAAGCTTTCTTT
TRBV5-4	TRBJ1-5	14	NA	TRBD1	CASSSGQPGQPQHF	TGTGCCAGCAGCTCGGGACAGCCCGGTCAGCCCCAGCATTTT
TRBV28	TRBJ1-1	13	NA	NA	CASSNSGRTEAFF	TGTGCCAGCAGCAATTCAGGGAGGACTGAAGCTTTCTTT
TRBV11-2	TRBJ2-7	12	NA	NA	CASSLGPREQYF	TGTGCCAGCAGCTTAGGCCCACGGGAGCAGTACTTC
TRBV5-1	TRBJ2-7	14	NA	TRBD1	CASSLGSTGVEQYF	TGCGCCAGCAGCTTAGGTTCGACAGGGGTCGAGCAGTACTTC
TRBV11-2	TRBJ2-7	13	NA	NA	CASSLAKTYEQYF	TGTGCCAGCAGCTTAGCAAAAACCTACGAGCAGTACTTC
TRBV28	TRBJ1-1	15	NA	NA	CASSPHQGSNTEAFF	TGTGCCAGCAGCCCCCATCAGGGGTCGAACACTGAAGCTTTCTTT
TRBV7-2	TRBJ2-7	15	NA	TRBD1	CASSQQGTGHYEQYF	TGTGCCAGCAGCCAGCAGGGGACAGGGCACTACGAGCAGTACTTC
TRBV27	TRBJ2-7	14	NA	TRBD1	CASRPDRGGYEQYF	TGTGCCAGCAGACCCGACAGGGGGGGCTACGAGCAGTACTTC
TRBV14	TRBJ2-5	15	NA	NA	CASSQGWRSRETQYF	TGTGCCAGCAGCCAAGGCTGGAGAAGCAGAGAGACCCAGTACTTC
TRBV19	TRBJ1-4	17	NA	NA	CASSIFAAGSLSEKLFF	TGTGCCAGTAGTATCTTCGCGGCGGGGTCCCTGAGCGAAAAACTGTTTTTT
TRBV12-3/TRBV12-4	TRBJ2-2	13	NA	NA	CASRDPGQDCPFF	TGTGCCAGCAGGGATCCGGGACAAGACTGTCCGTTTTTT
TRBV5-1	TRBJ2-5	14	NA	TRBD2	CASGGSGGLETQYF	TGCGCCAGCGGAGGATCGGGAGGATTAGAGACCCAGTACTTC
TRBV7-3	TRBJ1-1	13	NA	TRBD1	CAISKGANTEAFF	TGTGCCATCTCGAAGGGGGCGAACACTGAAGCTTTCTTT
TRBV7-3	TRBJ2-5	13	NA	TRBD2	CASSAGGQETQYF	TGTGCCAGCAGCGCGGGGGGGCAAGAGACCCAGTACTTC
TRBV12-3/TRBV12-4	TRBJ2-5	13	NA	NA	CASSFQGKETQYF	TGTGCCAGCAGTTTCCAGGGGAAAGAGACCCAGTACTTC
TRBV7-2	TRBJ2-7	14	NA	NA	CASSLSRGIHEQYF	TGTGCCAGCAGCTTAAGTAGGGGGATTCACGAGCAGTACTTC
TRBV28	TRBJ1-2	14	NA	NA	CASSPQTTRYGYTF	TGTGCCAGCAGTCCCCAGACTACTCGCTATGGCTACACCTTC
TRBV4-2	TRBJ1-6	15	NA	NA	CASSQGQIHNSPLHF	TGTGCCAGCAGCCAAGGACAGATCCATAATTCACCCCTCCACTTT
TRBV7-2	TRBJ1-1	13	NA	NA	CASSLEISTEAFF	TGTGCCAGCAGCTTAGAAATCAGCACTGAAGCTTTCTTT
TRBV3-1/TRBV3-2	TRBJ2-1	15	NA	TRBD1	CASSPDRGWGNEQFF	TGTGCCAGCAGCCCTGACAGGGGATGGGGCAATGAGCAGTTCTTC
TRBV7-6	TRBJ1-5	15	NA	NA	CASSLEVGGGGPQHF	TGTGCCAGCAGCTTAGAGGTCGGGGGGGGAGGGCCCCAGCATTTT
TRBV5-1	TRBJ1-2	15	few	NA	CASSQDSRPENGYTF	TGCGCCAGCAGCCAAGATTCCCGGCCGGAGAATGGCTACACCTTC
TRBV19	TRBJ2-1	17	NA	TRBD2	CASSILLAGGRYNEQFF	TGTGCCAGTAGTATCTTGTTGGCGGGGGGGCGCTACAATGAGCAGTTCTTC
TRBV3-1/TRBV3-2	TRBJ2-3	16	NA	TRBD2	CASSQGLAVGTDTQYF	TGTGCCAGCAGCCAAGGACTAGCGGTCGGCACAGATACGCAGTATTTT
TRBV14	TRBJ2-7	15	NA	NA	CASSQEQVFPYEQYF	TGTGCCAGCAGCCAAGAACAGGTATTTCCCTACGAGCAGTACTTC
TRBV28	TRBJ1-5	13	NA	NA	CASSSGANQPQHF	TGTGCCAGCAGTTCAGGGGCGAATCAGCCCCAGCATTTT
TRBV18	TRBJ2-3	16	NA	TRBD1	CASSPLGQGLTDTQYF	TGTGCCAGCTCACCTTTGGGACAGGGCTTAACAGATACGCAGTATTTT
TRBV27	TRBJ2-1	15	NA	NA	CAPEGGQGTYNEQFF	TGTGCCCCCGAGGGGGGGCAGGGAACCTACAATGAGCAGTTCTTC
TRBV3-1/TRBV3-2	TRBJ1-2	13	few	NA	CASSPLDSYGYTF	TGTGCCAGCAGCCCACTGGACAGCTATGGCTACACCTTC
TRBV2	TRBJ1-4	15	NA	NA	CASREQGRTNEKLFF	TGTGCCAGCAGGGAACAGGGTAGGACAAATGAAAAACTGTTTTTT
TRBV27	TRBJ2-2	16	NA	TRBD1	CASSLRDRGRTGELFF	TGTGCCAGCAGCCTCCGGGACAGGGGACGAACCGGGGAGCTGTTTTTT
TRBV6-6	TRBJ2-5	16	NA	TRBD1	CASRRGQGAPRETQYF	TGTGCCAGCAGACGAGGACAGGGTGCCCCCAGGGAGACCCAGTACTTC
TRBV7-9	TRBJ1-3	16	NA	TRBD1	CASSLGTGNSGNTIYF	TGTGCCAGCAGCTTAGGGACAGGCAACTCTGGAAACACCATATATTTT
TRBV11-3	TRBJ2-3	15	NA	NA	CASSLGGAATDTQYF	TGTGCCAGCAGCTTAGGTGGGGCAGCCACAGATACGCAGTATTTT
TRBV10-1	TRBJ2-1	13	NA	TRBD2	CASRRTSDNEQFF	TGCGCCAGCAGGAGGACTAGTGACAATGAGCAGTTCTTC
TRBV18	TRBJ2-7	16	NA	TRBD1	CASSSRDRVPIYEQYF	TGTGCCAGCTCATCCCGGGACAGGGTCCCGATTTACGAGCAGTACTTC
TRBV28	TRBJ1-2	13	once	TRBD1	CASSTGADYGYTF	TGTGCCAGCAGTACAGGGGCAGACTATGGCTACACCTTC
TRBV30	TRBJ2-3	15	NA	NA	CAWITRDSNLDTQYF	TGTGCCTGGATCACCCGGGACTCAAACTTAGATACGCAGTATTTT
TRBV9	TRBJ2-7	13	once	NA	CASSKESSYEQYF	TGTGCCAGCAGCAAGGAGAGCTCCTACGAGCAGTACTTC
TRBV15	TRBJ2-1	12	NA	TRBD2	CATSKTSGIPFF	TGTGCCACCAGCAAGACTAGCGGGATCCCGTTCTTC
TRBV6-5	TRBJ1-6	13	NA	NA	CASSYSANSPLHF	TGTGCCAGCAGTTACTCGGCCAATTCACCCCTCCACTTT
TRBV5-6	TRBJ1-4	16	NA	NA	CASSSKWTEVNEKLFF	TGTGCCAGCAGCTCAAAATGGACAGAAGTTAATGAAAAACTGTTTTTT
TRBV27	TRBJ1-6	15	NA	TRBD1	CASSLSGGPNSPLHF	TGTGCCAGCAGTTTATCAGGGGGCCCCAATTCACCCCTCCACTTT
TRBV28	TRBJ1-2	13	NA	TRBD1	CASSRGQFFGYTF	TGTGCCAGCAGTAGGGGACAGTTTTTTGGCTACACCTTC
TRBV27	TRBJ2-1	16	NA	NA	CASSLYAATSYNEQFF	TGTGCCAGCAGTTTATACGCGGCGACCTCCTACAATGAGCAGTTCTTC
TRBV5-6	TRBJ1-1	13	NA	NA	CASSPRGNTEAFF	TGTGCCAGCAGCCCCCGGGGGAACACTGAAGCTTTCTTT
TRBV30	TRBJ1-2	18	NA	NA	CAWRAVLLRNVANYGYTF	TGTGCCTGGAGGGCCGTACTACTTCGTAATGTGGCTAACTATGGCTACACCTTC
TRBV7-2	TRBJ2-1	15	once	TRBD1	CASSLDRGAYNEQFF	TGTGCCAGCAGCTTAGACAGGGGAGCCTACAATGAGCAGTTCTTC
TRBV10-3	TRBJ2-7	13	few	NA	CATNTGTLYEQYF	TGTGCCACCAATACCGGGACACTCTACGAGCAGTACTTC
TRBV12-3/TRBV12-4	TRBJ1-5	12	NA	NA	CASSPDFGAQHF	TGTGCCAGCAGTCCCGACTTCGGAGCCCAGCATTTT